This entry lists 20 T cell receptor beta chains sequenced from one sample in a study of shared clonotypes between healthy human individuals. Here immunoSEQ multiplex PCR was the method, and the copy in TCRdb shows in-frame clones only, minus some. Found here are approximately 1.5 million clones, approximately 98.5% of them singletons; the top ten hold over 0.3%. The material sequenced was naive CD4+ T cells sorted from blood. Specified subset: CD45RA+ positively selected. The receptor source for this set is a man aged 30 to 45 in good health.

V gene TRBV10-3 combines with J gene TRBJ2-1; D ambiguous. Germline V gene sequence: CDR1 ENHRY, CDR2 SYGVKD. V lost 7 bases and J 8 bases, leaving 9 bases between the germline ends. The CDR3 is 11 residues long. This CDR3 is CAIKAMDEQFF. CDR3 coding DNA: TGTGCCATCAAGGCTATGGATGAGCAGTTCTTC.

This chain uses TRBV7-9 with TRBJ1-2, with TRBD1 matching over 8 bases. V shed 5 bases, J shed 8 bases, and the junction held 13 bases outside the gene matches. This CDR3 comprises 15 residues. Germline CDR1 SEHNR, CDR2 FQNEAQ (reference sequence). CDR3: CASSATGATTLGYTF. CDR3 nucleotides: TGTGCCAGCAGCGCGACAGGGGCCACCACATTGGGCTACACCTTC.

This chain connects TRBV18 to TRBJ2-1, with TRBD2 identical over 9 bases. Looked up from germline, CDR1 is KGHSH and CDR2 is LQKENI. Trimming at V came to 6 bases and at J to 3 bases, leaving 9 bases not matched to a gene. The CDR3 is 16 amino acids. The CDR3 region is CASSHGVAGVYNEQFF. The CDR3 DNA sequence: TGTGCCAGCTCCCACGGGGTAGCGGGAGTCTACAATGAGCAGTTCTTC.

As concerns this clone: Other DNA sequences in the same sample also yield this CDR3. In DNA, the CDR3 is TGTGCCAGTAGTCGGGCTTACAATGAGCAGTTCTTC. Translated: CASSRAYNEQFF. The rearrangement joins TRBV19 to TRBJ2-1, with D unresolved. CDR1 is LNHDA, CDR2 SQIVND, per germline (reference sequence). This CDR3 spans 12 amino acids. The V end lost 5 bases, the J end lost 4 bases, and 6 bases lay between the germline ends. The entire variable domain, with the rest obtained from reference TRBV19 and TRBJ2-1, is as follows: DGGITQSPKYLFRKEGQNVTLSCEQNLNHDAMYWYRQDPGQGLRLIYYSQIVNDFQKGDIAEGYSVSREKKESFPLTVTSAQKNPTAFYLCASSRAYNEQFFGPGTRLTVL.

V usage is TRBV6-5 and J usage is TRBJ1-1, with D unclear. Trimming pared 2 bases from V and 1 base from J, leaving 14 bases between. Germline V gene data show CDR1 as MNHEY and CDR2 as SVGAGI. The CDR3 covers 16 residues. The CDR3 is CASSYGRSTSNTEAFF. The CDR3 bases are TGTGCCAGCAGTTACGGCAGGTCGACTTCGAACACTGAAGCTTTCTTT.

Note on this clone: Other DNA variants within this sample encode the same CDR3. DNA of the CDR3: TGTGCCAGCAGCGTGCAGAGCTCCTACAATGAGCAGTTCTTC. Translated: CASSVQSSYNEQFF. The rearrangement joins TRBV9 to TRBJ2-1, with D hard to call. The CDR3 is made up of 14 amino acids. Germline loops: CDR1 SGDLS, CDR2 YYNGEE. V was trimmed by 2 bases and J by 0 bases, leaving 6 bases between them.

This clone was detected once. The V gene is TRBV13, the J gene TRBJ2-4; the D gene is possibly TRBD1 (5 bases). The CDR3 is made up of 16 amino acids. Germline V gene data show CDR1 as PRHDT and CDR2 as FYEKMQ (reference sequence). V dropped 0 bases and J dropped 0 bases, with 9 bases sitting between them. The CDR3 sequence: CASSLGVRVAKNIQYF. DNA of the CDR3: TGTGCCAGCAGCTTAGGCGTCAGGGTAGCCAAAAACATTCAGTACTTC.

The chain employs TRBV14 and TRBJ2-7; no definite D call. V lost 4 bases to trimming and J lost 2 bases, with 18 bases between them. CDR3 length equals 16 residues. Germline loops: CDR1 SGHDN, CDR2 FVKESK. The CDR3 loop is CASSPLGGRNTYEQYF. The CDR3 bases are TGTGCCAGCAGCCCTCTGGGTGGCAGGAATACCTACGAGCAGTACTTC.

The J gene is TRBJ2-7, the V gene TRBV28; a possible D gene is TRBD1 (6 bases). CDR3 size: 16 residues. Trimming left V 7 bases short and J 4 bases short, with 23 bases between. Germline CDR1 is MDHEN and CDR2 is SYDVKM. CDR3 in amino acids: CASTPRGWGIGYEQYF. DNA of the CDR3: TGTGCCAGCACCCCTAGGGGGTGGGGGATTGGGTACGAGCAGTACTTC.

The V and J genes are TRBV28 and TRBJ1-5; 11 bases agree with TRBD1. Unmatched junction bases numbered 6, after V lost 4 bases and J lost 7 bases. The germline CDR1 and CDR2 sequences are MDHEN and SYDVKM. CDR3 length: 15 amino acids. The CDR3 DNA is TGTGCCAGCAGTTCGGACAGGGGGCGCTTCCAGCCCCAGCATTTT. Encoded protein: CASSSDRGRFQPQHF.

The chain joins TRBV19 to TRBJ2-5, with 7 bases lining up with TRBD2. CDR1 LNHDA and CDR2 SQIVND come from the germline V gene (reference sequence). The V and J ends lost 3 bases and 3 bases, in that order; junction bases with no gene match: 1. This CDR3 comprises 13 residues. The CDR3 nucleotides read TGTGCCAGTAGTATCGCGGGGGAAGAGACCCAGTACTTC. Translated, it gives CASSIAGEETQYF.

The chain is built from TRBV18 and TRBJ2-7; 12 bases fit TRBD1. The CDR3 consists of 15 residues. CDR1 is KGHSH, CDR2 LQKENI, per germline. V was clipped by 0 bases and J by 6 bases; unmatched bases: 3. The CDR3: CASSPPGTGGLEQYF. The DNA of the CDR3 is TGTGCCAGCTCACCACCCGGGACAGGGGGCCTCGAGCAGTACTTC.

In DNA, the CDR3 is TGTGCCAGCAGCGCGCAGGGTCACACTGAAGCTTTCTTT. It specifies CASSAQGHTEAFF. The chain carries TRBV9 and TRBJ1-1, with D perhaps matching TRBD1 (5 bases). The CDR3 covers 13 residues. Between the trimmed V and J ends, which lost 3 bases and 3 bases, there was a span of 9 bases. Germline CDR1 reads SGDLS; CDR2 reads YYNGEE. Variable domain in full (rest from reference TRBV9 and TRBJ1-1): DSGVTQTPKHLITATGQRVTLRCSPRSGDLSVYWYQQSLDQGLQFLIQYYNGEERAKGNILERFSAQQFPDLHSELNLSSLELGDSALYFCASSAQGHTEAFFGQGTRLTVV.

The chain links TRBV19 to TRBJ1-2; possibly TRBD1 for D (6 bases). This CDR3 spans 15 amino acids. The ends were cut back, 7 bases at V and 7 bases at J, with 22 bases in the middle. Germline V gene sequence: CDR1 LNHDA, CDR2 SQIVND (reference sequence). CDR3 sequence reads: CASNLLGQGMSGYTF. CDR3 DNA sequence: TGTGCCAGTAACCTTTTGGGCCAGGGGATGAGTGGCTACACCTTC.

The chain carries TRBV6-5 and TRBJ2-1; 8 bases are shared with TRBD1. In germline, CDR1 is MNHEY, CDR2 SVGAGI. There are 15 residues in the CDR3. V gave up 6 bases and J gave up 3 bases; unmatched junction bases: 7. For the CDR3, the DNA is TGTGCCAGCAGCTCTACAGGGGGACTCTACAATGAGCAGTTCTTC. This codes for CASSSTGGLYNEQFF.

The chain employs TRBV30 and TRBJ2-7; 9 bases map to TRBD1. Trimming cost V 5 bases and J 0 bases; bases outside gene matches: 2. CDR1 GTSNPN and CDR2 SVGIG come from the germline V gene (reference sequence). The CDR3 contains 13 residues. This CDR3 reads CAWGTGRSYEQYF. The CDR3 nucleotides read TGTGCCTGGGGGACAGGGCGCTCCTACGAGCAGTACTTC.

The chain is built from TRBV18 and TRBJ1-1; TRBD1 aligns across 9 bases. Trimming at V came to 2 bases and at J to 6 bases, leaving 4 bases not matched to a gene. The CDR3 is 14 residues long. The germline V gene encodes CDR1 KGHSH and CDR2 LQKENI. CDR3 in DNA: TGTGCCAGCTCACCAAAGGGACAGGGACCTGAAGCTTTCTTT. Translation gives CASSPKGQGPEAFF.

The chain couples TRBV6-1 to TRBJ2-2, with D unresolved. Germline V gene sequence: CDR1 MNHNS, CDR2 SASEGT. This CDR3 comprises 14 residues. Trimming took off 5 bases at V and 1 base at J, with 8 bases between the two ends. The CDR3, as DNA: TGTGCCAGCAGTTTGAACAGGAACACCGGGGAGCTGTTTTTT. Translation: CASSLNRNTGELFF.

V gene TRBV19 combines with J gene TRBJ1-1; D might be TRBD1 (5 bases). The CDR3 sequence is 12 residues long. CDR1 LNHDA and CDR2 SQIVND come from the germline V gene (reference sequence). The ends were cut back, 2 bases at V and 7 bases at J, with 8 bases in the middle. Here the CDR3 reads CASSIFGGEAFF. The DNA of the CDR3 is TGTGCCAGTAGTATATTTGGGGGTGAAGCTTTCTTT.

This chain links TRBV10-3 with TRBJ2-2, with 10 bases aligning to TRBD2. The CDR3 spans 15 residues. Germline V lookup: CDR1 ENHRY, CDR2 SYGVKD. J was trimmed by 3 bases and V by 6 bases; bases with no gene match: 4. The DNA of the CDR3 is TGTGCCATCAGGTTGCTAGCGGGGGACACCGGGGAGCTGTTTTTT. Residues: CAIRLLAGDTGELFF.